The 17 T cell receptor beta chains given below trace back to one sample, sequenced in a study of blood T cell repertoires in COVID-19. Sequencing used immunoSEQ multiplex PCR; TCRdb keeps in-frame clones, though not all of them. The sample lists approximately 50,000 clones; 75% to 90% were seen once. The specimen was peripheral blood. Receptors originate from a human donor in a cohort sampled during active COVID-19.

The V gene is TRBV14, the J gene TRBJ2-1; no clear D. CDR3 length: 12 residues. CDR1 is SGHDN, CDR2 FVKESK, per germline. V shed 4 bases and J shed 10 bases, with 11 bases lying between them. CDR3 DNA: TGTGCCAGCAGCCGTGGCATCATGGAGCAGTTCTTC. Protein sequence: CASSRGIMEQFF.

The chain couples TRBV12-5 to TRBJ2-2; D may be TRBD1 (5 bases). In germline, CDR1 is LGHNT, CDR2 FRNRAP. The CDR3 has 14 residues. Trimming left V 8 bases short and J 5 bases short, with 15 bases between. The CDR3 coding sequence is TGTGCTAGTAAACAGGTTGGGGTGACCGGGGAGCTGTTTTTT. Amino acids: CASKQVGVTGELFF.

This sequence joins TRBV5-6 and TRBJ1-1; TRBD1 matches at 9 bases. The CDR3 covers 14 residues. V lost 4 bases, J lost 12 bases, and 13 bases stayed unmatched. CDR1 SGHDT and CDR2 YYEEEE come from the germline V gene. CDR3 amino acids: CASSPGGGQGKTFF. DNA for the CDR3: TGTGCCAGCAGCCCCGGAGGGGGACAGGGTAAAACTTTCTTT.

This chain uses TRBV6-2 or TRBV6-3 with TRBJ2-2, with TRBD1 identical over 8 bases. The germline V gene has CDR1 MNHEY and CDR2 SVGEGT. The V and J ends lost 3 bases and 3 bases, in that order; junction bases with no gene match: 12. The CDR3 has 18 residues. As DNA, the CDR3 is TGTGCCAGCAGTTATCTGACAGGGGCAGGGGGCGACACCGGGGAGCTGTTTTTT. Protein sequence: CASSYLTGAGGDTGELFF.

This clone was seen a single time. The J gene is TRBJ2-1, the V gene TRBV2, with 10 bases identical to TRBD2. This CDR3 is 15 amino acids long. The V gene end was trimmed by 5 bases and the J gene end by 0 bases; junction bases not matched to a gene: 1. CDR1 is SNHLY and CDR2 is FYNNEI in the germline V gene. In DNA, the CDR3 is TGTGCCAGCAGTTTAGCGGGGGGCTCCTACAATGAGCAGTTCTTC. This translates into CASSLAGGSYNEQFF.

This sequence joins TRBV10-2 and TRBJ1-2; no definite D call. Trimming stripped 2 bases from V and 0 bases from J, with 7 bases between. Germline V gives CDR1 WSHSY, CDR2 SAAADI. This CDR3 spans 14 amino acids. CDR3 nucleotide sequence: TGCGCCAGCAGTGAGCTTGGAGCTAACTATGGCTACACCTTC. Residues: CASSELGANYGYTF.

The chain links TRBV11-3 to TRBJ1-1, with TRBD1 as a possible D gene (5 bases). The germline CDR1 and CDR2 sequences are SGHNT and YENEEA. The CDR3 contains 13 residues. V was cut by 0 bases and J by 7 bases, with 9 bases left in between. CDR3 in DNA: TGTGCCAGCAGCTTAGAAGGGCAGGGTGAAGCTTTCTTT. As protein: CASSLEGQGEAFF.

The V and J genes are TRBV11-2 and TRBJ2-7; 11 bases fit TRBD2. The CDR3 runs to 14 residues. The V and J ends lost 5 bases and 4 bases, in that order; junction bases with no gene match: 4. Germline CDR1 SGHAT, CDR2 FQNNGV. DNA for the CDR3: TGTGCCAGCAGCGTACTAGCGGGAGCGTACGAGCAGTACTTC. This codes for CASSVLAGAYEQYF.

The chain couples TRBV14 to TRBJ1-5, with no clear D. Germline V gene sequence: CDR1 SGHDN, CDR2 FVKESK. The ends were cut back, 5 bases at V and 9 bases at J, with 17 bases in the middle. This CDR3 is built from 14 residues. The CDR3 reads CASSASTVIRPQHF. The CDR3 nucleotides read TGTGCCAGCAGCGCTTCAACAGTTATTCGGCCCCAGCATTTT.

The chain is built from TRBV18 and TRBJ2-2, with 10 nucleotides matching TRBD2. There are 16 residues in the CDR3. The V segment lost 3 bases and the J segment 4 bases; nucleotides outside the gene matches: 5. Germline assignment: CDR1 KGHSH and CDR2 LQKENI. The chain's CDR3 is CASSPDSGRFTGELFF. The DNA of the CDR3 is TGTGCCAGCTCACCGGATAGCGGGAGGTTCACCGGGGAGCTGTTTTTT.

J is TRBJ2-7 and V is TRBV6-5; tentative D call: TRBD2 (6 bases). The V and J ends lost 4 bases and 2 bases respectively, with 18 bases between them. The CDR3 has 16 amino acids. The germline V gene has CDR1 MNHEY and CDR2 SVGAGI. CDR3 nucleotides: TGTGCCAGCAGTTCCACGGGACTCCGGCTTCCCTACGAGCAGTACTTC. Protein sequence: CASSSTGLRLPYEQYF.

A single count supports this clone. This chain links TRBV7-2 with TRBJ1-1; 7 nucleotides match TRBD1. The CDR3 extends over 12 amino acids. V lost 0 bases, J lost 10 bases, and 2 bases stayed unmatched. The germline V gene has CDR1 SGHTA and CDR2 FQGNSA. The CDR3 DNA is TGTGCCAGCAGCTTAGCGAACAGGGGAGCTTTCTTT. Amino acids: CASSLANRGAFF.

The gene calls are TRBV5-5 and TRBJ2-7; 7 bases line up with TRBD1. CDR1 and CDR2 from the germline V gene are SGHKS and YYEKEE (reference sequence). There are 15 residues in the CDR3. The J segment lost 4 bases and the V segment lost 2 bases, leaving 9 bases of the junction unmatched. CDR3 DNA: TGTGCCAGCAGCTTTATACCGGGACAGCTGTACGAGCAGTACTTC. It codes for CASSFIPGQLYEQYF. The full variable domain, its missing parts supplied by reference TRBV5-5 and TRBJ2-7, is DAGVTQSPTHLIKTRGQQVTLRCSPISGHKSVSWYQQVLGQGPQFIFQYYEKEERGRGNFPDRFSARQFPNYSSELNVNALLLGDSALYLCASSFIPGQLYEQYFGPGTRLTVT.

The rearrangement links TRBV18 to TRBJ1-2, with D unclear. CDR3 length equals 13 residues. With 2 bases removed from V and 2 bases from J, the gap between germline ends came to 6 bases. Looked up from germline, CDR1 is KGHSH and CDR2 is LQKENI. CDR3 protein: CASSPGRNYGYTF. The CDR3 nucleotides are TGTGCCAGCTCACCAGGCCGAAACTATGGCTACACCTTC. Full variable domain (missing parts from reference TRBV18 and TRBJ1-2): NAGVMQNPRHLVRRRGQEARLRCSPMKGHSHVYWYRQLPEEGLKFMVYLQKENIIDESGMPKERFSAEFPKEGPSILRIQQVVRGDSAAYFCASSPGRNYGYTFGSGTRLTVV.

The V call is TRBV12-3 or TRBV12-4, the J call TRBJ1-2; unclear D gene. The CDR3 sequence is 13 residues long. V was shortened by 1 base and J by 8 bases, with 11 bases between the two germline ends. CDR3: CASSLDRGLGYTF. The CDR3 region has the DNA TGTGCCAGCAGTTTAGATCGGGGTCTAGGCTACACCTTC.

The gene calls are TRBV7-9 and TRBJ1-2, with D maybe TRBD1 (6 bases). Trimming removed 3 bases at V and 3 bases at J, with 20 bases between. The CDR3 is 17 residues long. The germline V gene has CDR1 SEHNR and CDR2 FQNEAQ (reference sequence). The CDR3 spells CASSFSGTSGGHYGYTF. CDR3 bases: TGTGCCAGCAGCTTTTCGGGGACATCGGGGGGACACTATGGCTACACCTTC. Complete variable domain (other parts from reference TRBV7-9 and TRBJ1-2): DTGVSQNPRHKITKRGQNVTFRCDPISEHNRLYWYRQTLGQGPEFLTYFQNEAQLEKSRLLSDRFSAERPKGSFSTLEIQRTEQGDSAMYLCASSFSGTSGGHYGYTFGSGTRLTVV.

The chain combines TRBV6-5 with TRBJ2-3; 9 bases match TRBD2. The V and J ends lost 6 bases and 3 bases, in that order; junction bases with no gene match: 4. Germline CDR1 is MNHEY and CDR2 is SVGAGI. The CDR3 extends over 14 amino acids. The CDR3 DNA reads TGTGCCAGCAGCTCTAGCGGGATTACAGATACGCAGTATTTT. Translation: CASSSSGITDTQYF.